This TCR beta chain comes out of a study of vaccination effects on CD4 cells after COVID-19. Overall study: After the second dose, samples were taken at median day 72.

The repertoire was sequenced with immunoSEQ multiplex PCR; TCRdb's copy has only in-frame clones and lacks some. The sample gives 64,000 or so clones, roughly 78% of which show up once; about 2.1% is in the top ten. Concerning this clone itself: Its antigen is unidentified.

After removal of 7 bases from V and 5 bases from J, the junction contained 11 bases not matched to a gene. Germline CDR1 and CDR2: LGHNT and FRNRAP. The CDR3 runs 16 residues. CD4+ T cells specific for antigen were expanded with viral peptide pools by the ViraFEST assay before sequencing. Culture lasted about nine days before CD4+ T cell isolation. Each participant received a vaccine that was either BNT162b2 or mRNA-1273, given as two doses. Nobody among the vaccine recipients had prior SARS-CoV-2 infection (nucleocapsid antibodies were negative). This receptor was taken from a human donor who received a COVID-19 vaccine. V usage is TRBV12-5 and J usage is TRBJ1-5; 10 bases align to TRBD1. This material consisted of CD4+ T cells from PBMCs cultured with HCoV-OC43 spike peptides, taken after COVID-19 vaccination. The sample's subset: HCoV-OC43 spike overlapping peptide pool stimulation. Written as DNA, the CDR3 is TGTGCTAGTGCCCTGGACAGGGGGGAATCTGATCAGCCCCAGCATTTT. Translated, it gives CASALDRGESDQPQHF.